This T cell receptor beta chain was documented in a study of T cells in Graves' hyperthyroidism and ophthalmopathy. Study information: Peripheral blood sampling occurred at initial diagnosis, before any treatment.

Researchers took RNA transcripts and amplified the TCR beta CDR3 regions from them. HTBI primers were used for first-round RT-PCR of the TCR CDR3. From the multiplex PCR reads, TCRdb called clonotypes with MiXCR, one entry per CDR3 protein. Among some 770,000 distinct CDR3 sequences listed, less than 20% were seen once. Trimming removed 4 bases at V and 0 bases at J, with 8 bases between. This CDR3 has 14 residues. In germline, CDR1 is LNHDA, CDR2 SQIVND (reference sequence). The chain couples TRBV19 to TRBJ2-3, with D unresolved. The clonotype originates from a man aged 18-30 years with Graves' hyperthyroidism. Sequenced input: blood. Written as DNA, the CDR3 is TGTGCCAGTAGTACACGCAGCAGCACAGATACGCAGTATTTT. Encoded protein: CASSTRSSTDTQYF. Variable domain in full (rest from reference TRBV19 and TRBJ2-3): DGGITQSPKYLFRKEGQNVTLSCEQNLNHDAMYWYRQDPGQGLRLIYYSQIVNDFQKGDIAEGYSVSREKKESFPLTVTSAQKNPTAFYLCASSTRSSTDTQYFGPGTRLTVL.